The clone carrying this TCR beta chain was picked up a small number of times. The entry originates in a study of identical twins. MiXCR, run by TCRdb on the 5' RACE reads, gives a single entry per CDR3 protein. The repertoire holds 460,000 or so distinct CDR3 sequences, with 11% to 15% as singletons. Looked up from germline, CDR1 is KGHSH and CDR2 is LQKENI. V was cut by 1 base and J by 7 bases, with 8 bases left in between. This CDR3 is 13 amino acids long. These data also featured in a second study, about yellow fever vaccine responses in identical twins.

Sequencing was carried out using CD4+ T cells sorted from blood. This chain links TRBV18 with TRBJ2-4; D is unclear. The TCR sequence derives from a woman in her late teens or twenties in good health. This chain's CDR3 is CASSPLVGNIQYF. DNA of the CDR3: TGTGCCAGCTCACCACTCGTGGGGAACATTCAGTACTTC.